Listed below are T cell receptor beta chains from one sample, sequenced in a study of molecular identifiers for immune sequencing clone quantification. TCRdb used MiXCR to reprocess the PCR reads, holding one entry per CDR3 protein. The sample consists of about 300,000 distinct CDR3 sequences, roughly 23% of them appearing once. The specimen was naive CD8+ T cells from blood, with Jurkat cell RNA spiked in. The receptor source for this set is a human donor in good health. Some libraries in this study had Jurkat cell RNA spiked in. Both conserved end residues are part of each CDR3. The D gene is left open where the match is weak. Only part of the rows carry a size: once, few, many, or a class if the clone is expanded.

TRBV7-9,many,NA,TRBJ1-5,TGTGCCAGCAGCTTAGCCGTGTCAGAGTCTTATCAGCCCCAGCATTTT,CASSLAVSESYQPQHF
TRBV19,many,NA,TRBJ2-2,TGTGCCAGTAGTATAATGGGGGGCTCCGGGGAGCTGTTTTTT,CASSIMGGSGELFF
TRBV12-3/TRBV12-4,many,TRBD2,TRBJ2-1,TGTGCCAGCAGTTGGTCGGGACTAGTTATCTCCTACAATGAGCAGTTCTTC,CASSWSGLVISYNEQFF
TRBV4-1,many,NA,TRBJ2-5,TGCGCCAGCAGCCAAAGCCCAGGGGAAATCCAAGAGACCCAGTACTTC,CASSQSPGEIQETQYF
TRBV7-8,NA,NA,TRBJ1-1,TGTGCCAGCAGCTTAGCGTTTACGAACACTGAAGCTTTCTTT,CASSLAFTNTEAFF
TRBV12-5,many,NA,TRBJ2-3,TGTGCTAGTGGTTCAGGGGTCTCCGGGGGGGATACGCAGTATTTT,CASGSGVSGGDTQYF
TRBV9,few,TRBD2,TRBJ2-5,TGTGCCAGCGGCGAAGGACTAGCGGGAGTAGAGACCCAGTACTTC,CASGEGLAGVETQYF
TRBV10-3,few,NA,TRBJ1-3,TGTGCCATCAGTGAGTCCGGGGCTGGAAACACCATATATTTT,CAISESGAGNTIYF
TRBV27,few,TRBD2,TRBJ2-1,TGTGCCAGCAGCATTCTAGCGGCCTCCTCCTACAATGAGCAGTTCTTC,CASSILAASSYNEQFF
TRBV29-1,NA,TRBD1,TRBJ1-1,TGCAGCGTCCTAGACAGGGATTCGTACACTGAAGCTTTCTTT,CSVLDRDSYTEAFF
TRBV2,many,TRBD1,TRBJ2-6,TGTGCCAGCAGTGGACCAGGACAGGGGACCGGAATTAGCTCTGGGGCCAACGTCCTGACTTTC,CASSGPGQGTGISSGANVLTF
TRBV5-5,many,NA,TRBJ2-3,TGTGCCAGCAGCTTGGGGGACAGCACAGATACGCAGTATTTT,CASSLGDSTDTQYF
TRBV7-2,many,NA,TRBJ1-5,TGTGCCAGCGCTAGCGGGTATAGCAATCAGCCCCAGCATTTT,CASASGYSNQPQHF
TRBV30,few,TRBD1,TRBJ1-5,TGTGCCTGGCAGACAGGGACAGATAGCAATCAGCCCCAGCATTTT,CAWQTGTDSNQPQHF